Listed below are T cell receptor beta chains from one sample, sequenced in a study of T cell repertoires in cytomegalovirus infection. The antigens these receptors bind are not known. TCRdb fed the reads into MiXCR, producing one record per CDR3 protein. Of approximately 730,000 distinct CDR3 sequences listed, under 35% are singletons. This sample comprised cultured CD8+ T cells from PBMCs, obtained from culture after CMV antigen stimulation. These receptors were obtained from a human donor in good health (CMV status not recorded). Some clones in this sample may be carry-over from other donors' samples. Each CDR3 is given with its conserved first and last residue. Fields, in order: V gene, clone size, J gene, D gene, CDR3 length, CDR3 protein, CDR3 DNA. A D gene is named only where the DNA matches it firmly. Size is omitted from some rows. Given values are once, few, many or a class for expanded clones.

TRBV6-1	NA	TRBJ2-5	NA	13	CASSGKEKRAQYF	TGTGCCAGCAGTGGGAAGGAGAAACGGGCCCAGTACTTC
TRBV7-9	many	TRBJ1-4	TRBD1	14	CASSSDRGREKLFF	TGTGCCAGCAGCTCGGACAGGGGAAGGGAAAAACTGTTTTTT
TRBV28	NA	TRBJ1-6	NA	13	CASSSPDNSPLHF	TGTGCCAGCAGTTCCCCAGATAATTCACCCCTCCACTTT
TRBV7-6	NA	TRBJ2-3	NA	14	CASRPGPLPDTQYF	TGTGCCAGCAGACCCGGACCTTTGCCAGATACGCAGTATTTT
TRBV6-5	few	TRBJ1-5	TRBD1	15	CASSYGTGGDQPQHF	TGTGCCAGCAGTTACGGGACAGGGGGCGATCAGCCCCAGCATTTT
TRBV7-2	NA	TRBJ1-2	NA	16	CASRPNPGTHDRGYTF	TGTGCCAGCAGACCCAACCCCGGGACACACGACAGGGGCTACACCTTC
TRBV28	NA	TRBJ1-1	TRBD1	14	CASSTDRGDTEAFF	TGTGCCAGCAGCACGGACAGGGGGGACACTGAAGCTTTCTTT
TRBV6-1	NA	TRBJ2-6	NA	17	CASGVGHPDAGANVLTF	TGTGCCAGCGGGGTGGGACACCCAGACGCTGGGGCCAACGTCCTGACTTTC
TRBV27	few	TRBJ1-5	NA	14	CASSIGTRYQPQHF	TGTGCCAGCAGTATCGGGACAAGATATCAGCCCCAGCATTTT
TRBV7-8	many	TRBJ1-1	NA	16	CASSSPGDATKTEAFF	TGTGCCAGCAGCTCTCCTGGGGACGCAACCAAGACTGAAGCTTTCTTT
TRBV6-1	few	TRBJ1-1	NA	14	CASSSSGAGTEAFF	TGTGCCAGCAGTAGCTCAGGGGCCGGGACTGAAGCTTTCTTT
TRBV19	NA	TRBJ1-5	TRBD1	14	CASIETGGNQPQHF	TGTGCCAGTATCGAGACAGGGGGCAATCAGCCCCAGCATTTT
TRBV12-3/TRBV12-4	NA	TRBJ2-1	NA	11	CASSFNGEQFF	TGTGCCAGCAGTTTCAACGGGGAGCAGTTCTTC
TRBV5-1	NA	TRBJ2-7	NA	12	CASSLLPAKQYF	TGCGCCAGCAGCCTACTTCCAGCGAAGCAGTACTTC
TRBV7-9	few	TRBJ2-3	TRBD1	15	CASIGQGRKADTQYF	TGTGCCAGCATCGGACAGGGGCGAAAGGCAGATACGCAGTATTTT
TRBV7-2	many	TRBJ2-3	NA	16	CASSLVPSESTDTQYF	TGTGCCAGCAGCTTAGTCCCTAGCGAGAGCACAGATACGCAGTATTTT
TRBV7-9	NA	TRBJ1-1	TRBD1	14	CASSFRTGFDEAFF	TGTGCCAGCAGCTTCCGGACAGGGTTCGATGAAGCTTTCTTT
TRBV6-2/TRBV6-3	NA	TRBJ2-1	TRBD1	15	CASSYSRGGGNEQFF	TGTGCCAGCAGTTACTCGAGAGGGGGCGGCAATGAGCAGTTCTTC
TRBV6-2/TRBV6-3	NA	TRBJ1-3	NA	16	CASSFYGDLSGNTIYF	TGTGCCAGCAGTTTCTACGGGGACCTCTCTGGAAACACCATATATTTT
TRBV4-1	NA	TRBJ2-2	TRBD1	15	CASRDRGLGTGELFF	TGCGCCAGCAGAGACAGGGGGCTGGGCACCGGGGAGCTGTTTTTT
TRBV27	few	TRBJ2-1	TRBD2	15	CASSLRTSGGDEQFF	TGTGCCAGCAGTCTTCGGACTAGCGGGGGTGATGAGCAGTTCTTC
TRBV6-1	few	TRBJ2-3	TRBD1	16	CASSEAAGTDTDTQYF	TGTGCCAGCAGTGAAGCGGCCGGGACAGACACAGATACGCAGTATTTT
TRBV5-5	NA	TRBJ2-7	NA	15	CASSLRGGGLYEQYF	TGTGCCAGCAGCTTGAGGGGTGGAGGGCTCTACGAGCAGTACTTC
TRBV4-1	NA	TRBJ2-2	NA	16	CASSQEGRGGTGELFF	TGTGCCAGCAGCCAAGAGGGGCGGGGTGGCACCGGGGAGCTGTTTTTT
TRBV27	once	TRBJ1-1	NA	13	CASSFGARAEAFF	TGTGCCAGCAGCTTCGGGGCACGTGCTGAAGCTTTCTTT
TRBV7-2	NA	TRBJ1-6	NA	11	CASSLGSHLHF	TGTGCCAGCAGCTTAGGCTCACACCTCCACTTT
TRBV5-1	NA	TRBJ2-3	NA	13	CASSLNPVDTQYF	TGCGCCAGCAGCTTGAACCCAGTGGATACGCAGTATTTT
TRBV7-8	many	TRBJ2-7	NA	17	CASSLEYWRDRIYEQYF	TGTGCCAGCAGCTTAGAGTACTGGAGGGATAGGATCTACGAGCAGTACTTC